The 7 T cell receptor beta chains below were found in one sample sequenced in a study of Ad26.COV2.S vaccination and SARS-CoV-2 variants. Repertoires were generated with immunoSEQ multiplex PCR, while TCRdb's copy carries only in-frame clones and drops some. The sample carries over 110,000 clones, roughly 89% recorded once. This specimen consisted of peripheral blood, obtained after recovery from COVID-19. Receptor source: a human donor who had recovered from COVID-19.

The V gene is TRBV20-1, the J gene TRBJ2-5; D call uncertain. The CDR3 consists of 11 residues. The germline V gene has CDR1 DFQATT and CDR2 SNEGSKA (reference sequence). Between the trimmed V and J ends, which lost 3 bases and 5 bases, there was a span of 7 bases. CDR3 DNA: TGCAGTGCTAGTTTGTCGGAGACCCAGTACTTC. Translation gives CSASLSETQYF.

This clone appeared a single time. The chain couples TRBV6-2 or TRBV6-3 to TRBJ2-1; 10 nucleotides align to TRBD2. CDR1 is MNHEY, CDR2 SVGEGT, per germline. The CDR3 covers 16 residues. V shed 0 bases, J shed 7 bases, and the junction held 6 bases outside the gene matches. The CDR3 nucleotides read TGTGCCAGCAGTTACTCGAGCGGGGGGGCGAGAAATGAGCAGTTCTTC. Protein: CASSYSSGGARNEQFF.

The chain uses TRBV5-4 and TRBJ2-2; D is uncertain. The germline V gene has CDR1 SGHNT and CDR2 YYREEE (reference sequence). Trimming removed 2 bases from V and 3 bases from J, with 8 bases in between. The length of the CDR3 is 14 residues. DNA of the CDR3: TGTGCCAGCAGCTTCCTCCCGGACACCGGGGAGCTGTTTTTT. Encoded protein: CASSFLPDTGELFF.

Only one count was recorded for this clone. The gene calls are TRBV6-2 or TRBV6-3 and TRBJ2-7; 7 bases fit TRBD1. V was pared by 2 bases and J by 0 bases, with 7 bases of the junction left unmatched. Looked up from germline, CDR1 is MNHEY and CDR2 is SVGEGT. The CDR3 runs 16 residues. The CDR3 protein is CASSYGPTGSSYEQYF. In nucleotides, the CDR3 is TGTGCCAGCAGTTACGGTCCGACAGGGAGCTCCTACGAGCAGTACTTC.

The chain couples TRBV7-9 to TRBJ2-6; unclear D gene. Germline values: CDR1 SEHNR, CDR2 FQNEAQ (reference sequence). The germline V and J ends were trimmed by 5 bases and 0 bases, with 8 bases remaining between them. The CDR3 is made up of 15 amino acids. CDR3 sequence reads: CASSGRYSGANVLTF. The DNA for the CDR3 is TGTGCCAGCAGCGGACGGTACTCTGGGGCCAACGTCCTGACTTTC.

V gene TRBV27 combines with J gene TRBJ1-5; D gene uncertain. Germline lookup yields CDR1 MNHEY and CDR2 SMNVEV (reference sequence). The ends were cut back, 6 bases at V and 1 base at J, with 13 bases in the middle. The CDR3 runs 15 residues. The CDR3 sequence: CASSPSLQSNQPQHF. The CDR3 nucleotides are TGTGCCAGCAGCCCTTCCCTCCAAAGCAATCAGCCCCAGCATTTT.

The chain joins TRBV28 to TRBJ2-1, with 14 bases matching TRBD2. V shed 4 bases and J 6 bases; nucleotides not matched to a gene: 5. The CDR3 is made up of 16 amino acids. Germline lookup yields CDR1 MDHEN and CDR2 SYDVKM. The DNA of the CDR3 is TGTGCCAGCAGTTCCCCGACTAGCGGGGGGGCCAATGAGCAGTTCTTC. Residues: CASSSPTSGGANEQFF.